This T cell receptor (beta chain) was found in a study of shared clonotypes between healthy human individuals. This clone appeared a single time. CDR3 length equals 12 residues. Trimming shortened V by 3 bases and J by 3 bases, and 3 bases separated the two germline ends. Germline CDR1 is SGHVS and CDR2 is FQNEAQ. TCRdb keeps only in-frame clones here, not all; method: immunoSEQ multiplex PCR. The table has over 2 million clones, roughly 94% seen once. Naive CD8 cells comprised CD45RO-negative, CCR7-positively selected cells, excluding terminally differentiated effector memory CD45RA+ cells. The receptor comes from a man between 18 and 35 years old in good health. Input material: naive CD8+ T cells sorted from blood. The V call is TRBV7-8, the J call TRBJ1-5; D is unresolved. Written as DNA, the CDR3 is TGTGCCAGCAGCTTTTACAATCAGCCCCAGCATTTT. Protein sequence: CASSFYNQPQHF.